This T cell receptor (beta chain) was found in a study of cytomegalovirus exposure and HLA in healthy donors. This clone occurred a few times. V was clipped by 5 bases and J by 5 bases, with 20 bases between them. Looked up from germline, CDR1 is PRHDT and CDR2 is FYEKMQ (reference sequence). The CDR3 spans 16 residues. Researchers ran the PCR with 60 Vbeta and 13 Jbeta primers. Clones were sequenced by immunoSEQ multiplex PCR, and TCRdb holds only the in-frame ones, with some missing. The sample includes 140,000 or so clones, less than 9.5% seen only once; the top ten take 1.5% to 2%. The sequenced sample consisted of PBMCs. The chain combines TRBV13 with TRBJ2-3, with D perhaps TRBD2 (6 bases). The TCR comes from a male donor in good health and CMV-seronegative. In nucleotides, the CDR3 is TGTGCCAGCAGCCATACTAGCCGGGGGACGGAAGATACGCAGTATTTT. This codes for CASSHTSRGTEDTQYF.